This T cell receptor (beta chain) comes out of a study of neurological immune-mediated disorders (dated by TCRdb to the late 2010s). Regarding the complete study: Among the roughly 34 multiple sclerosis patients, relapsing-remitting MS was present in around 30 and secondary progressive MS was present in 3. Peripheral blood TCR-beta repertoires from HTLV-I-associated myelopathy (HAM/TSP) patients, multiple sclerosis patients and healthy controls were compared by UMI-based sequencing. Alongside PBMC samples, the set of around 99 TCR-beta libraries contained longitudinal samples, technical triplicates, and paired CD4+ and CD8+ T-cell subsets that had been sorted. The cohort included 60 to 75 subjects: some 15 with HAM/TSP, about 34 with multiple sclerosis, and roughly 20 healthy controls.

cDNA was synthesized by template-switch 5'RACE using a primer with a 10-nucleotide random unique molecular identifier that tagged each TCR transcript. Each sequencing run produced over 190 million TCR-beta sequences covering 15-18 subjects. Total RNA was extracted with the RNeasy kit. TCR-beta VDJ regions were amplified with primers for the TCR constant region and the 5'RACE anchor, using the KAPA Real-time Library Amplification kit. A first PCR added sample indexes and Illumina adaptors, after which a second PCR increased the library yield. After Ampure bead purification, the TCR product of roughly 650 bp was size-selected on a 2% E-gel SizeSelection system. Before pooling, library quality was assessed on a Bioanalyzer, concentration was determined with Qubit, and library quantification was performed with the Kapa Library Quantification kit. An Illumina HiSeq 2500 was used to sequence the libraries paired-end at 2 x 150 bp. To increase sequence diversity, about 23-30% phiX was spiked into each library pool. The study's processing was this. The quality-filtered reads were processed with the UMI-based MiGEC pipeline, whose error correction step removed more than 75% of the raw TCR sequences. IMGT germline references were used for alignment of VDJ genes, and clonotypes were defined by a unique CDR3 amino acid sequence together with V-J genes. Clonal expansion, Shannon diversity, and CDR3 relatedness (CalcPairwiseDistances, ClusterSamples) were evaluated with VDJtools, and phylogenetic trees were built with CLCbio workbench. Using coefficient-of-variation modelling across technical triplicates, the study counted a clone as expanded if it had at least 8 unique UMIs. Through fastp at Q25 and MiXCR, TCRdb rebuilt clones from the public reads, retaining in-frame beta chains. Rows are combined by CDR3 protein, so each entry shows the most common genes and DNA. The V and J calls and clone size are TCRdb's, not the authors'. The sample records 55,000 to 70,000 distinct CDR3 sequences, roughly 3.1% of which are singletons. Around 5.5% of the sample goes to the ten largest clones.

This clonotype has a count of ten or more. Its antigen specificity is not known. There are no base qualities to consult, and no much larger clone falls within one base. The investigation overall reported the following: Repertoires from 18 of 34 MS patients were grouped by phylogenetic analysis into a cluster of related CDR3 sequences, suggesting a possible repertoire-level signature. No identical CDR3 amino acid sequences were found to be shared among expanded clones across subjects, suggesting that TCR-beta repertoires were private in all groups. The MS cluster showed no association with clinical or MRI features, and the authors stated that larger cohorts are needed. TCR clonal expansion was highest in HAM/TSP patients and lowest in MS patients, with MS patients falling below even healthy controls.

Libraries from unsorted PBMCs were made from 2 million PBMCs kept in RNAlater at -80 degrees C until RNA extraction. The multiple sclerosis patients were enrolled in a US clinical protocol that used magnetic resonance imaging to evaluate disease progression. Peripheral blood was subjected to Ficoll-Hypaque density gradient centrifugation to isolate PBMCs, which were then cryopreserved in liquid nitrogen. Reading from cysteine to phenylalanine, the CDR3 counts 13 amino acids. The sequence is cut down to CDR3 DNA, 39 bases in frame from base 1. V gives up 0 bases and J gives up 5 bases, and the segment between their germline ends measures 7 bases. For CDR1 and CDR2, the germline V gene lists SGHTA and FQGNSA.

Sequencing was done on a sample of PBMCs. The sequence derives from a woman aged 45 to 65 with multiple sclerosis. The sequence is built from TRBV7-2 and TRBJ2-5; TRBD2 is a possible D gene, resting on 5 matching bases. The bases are TGTGCCAGCAGCTTAGCCCCGGGGGAGACCCAGTACTTC. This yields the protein CASSLAPGETQYF.